The 14 T cell receptor beta chains reported below all come from one sample, sequenced in a study of cytomegalovirus exposure and HLA in healthy donors. PCR was performed using 60 Vbeta and 13 Jbeta primers. Profiled with immunoSEQ multiplex PCR; TCRdb holds only in-frame clones, not every one. The profile shows some 100,000 clones, 60% to 80% of them singletons. The sample comprised PBMCs. These receptors were taken from a man aged 45-65 years in good health and CMV-seropositive.

The chain uses TRBV5-4 and TRBJ2-1, with 11 bases lining up with TRBD2. V was pared by 4 bases and J by 7 bases, with 10 bases of the junction left unmatched. Germline values: CDR1 SGHNT, CDR2 YYREEE (reference sequence). The CDR3 totals 16 residues. CDR3 in amino acids: CASSPPLAGGVNEQFF. CDR3 DNA sequence: TGTGCCAGCAGCCCCCCCCTAGCGGGAGGTGTTAATGAGCAGTTCTTC.

The V call is TRBV7-8, the J call TRBJ2-7, with 9 bases aligning to TRBD1. The CDR3 contains 13 residues. The V gene end was trimmed by 5 bases and the J gene end by 11 bases; junction bases not matched to a gene: 10. The germline gives CDR1 SGHVS, CDR2 FQNEAQ. CDR3 coding DNA: TGTGCCAGCAGCGGCACGACACAGGGGGCAAAGTACTTC. Its translation: CASSGTTQGAKYF.

This clone was seen just once. V is TRBV7-9 and J is TRBJ2-1; no clear D gene. The CDR3 spans 14 residues. Germline V gene data show CDR1 as SEHNR and CDR2 as FQNEAQ (reference sequence). V lost 1 base to trimming and J lost 6 bases, with 10 bases between them. CDR3 bases: TGTGCCAGCAGCTTAGGGCTAGTTGGCAATGAGCAGTTCTTC. Translation gives CASSLGLVGNEQFF. The entire variable domain, with the rest obtained from reference TRBV7-9 and TRBJ2-1, is as follows: DTGVSQNPRHKITKRGQNVTFRCDPISEHNRLYWYRQTLGQGPEFLTYFQNEAQLEKSRLLSDRFSAERPKGSFSTLEIQRTEQGDSAMYLCASSLGLVGNEQFFGPGTRLTVL.

This rearrangement joins TRBV27 to TRBJ2-3, with TRBD2 matching 14 bases. In germline, CDR1 is MNHEY, CDR2 SMNVEV (reference sequence). Trimming took 5 bases from V and 0 from J; bases not matched to a gene: 7. The CDR3 is 18 residues long. The CDR3 region has the DNA TGTGCCAGCAGTATCGAGACTAGCGGGAGGGAAAGCACAGATACGCAGTATTTT. It encodes CASSIETSGRESTDTQYF.

V and J are TRBV7-2 and TRBJ1-1, with D hard to call. The germline V gene encodes CDR1 SGHTA and CDR2 FQGNSA. The germline V and J ends were trimmed by 3 bases and 1 base, with 6 bases remaining between them. This CDR3 spans 13 amino acids. The CDR3 bases are TGTGCCAGCAGCTTCCGACAGAACACTGAAGCTTTCTTT. Encoded protein: CASSFRQNTEAFF.

This chain uses TRBV5-1 with TRBJ1-2; maybe TRBD1 (6 bases). The V gene's germline CDR1 is SGHRS and CDR2 YFSETQ. This CDR3 has 13 residues. V was pared by 5 bases and J by 2 bases, with 10 bases between. CDR3 nucleotides: TGCGCCAGCAGACGGGACATCAACTATGGCTACACCTTC. Translated, it gives CASRRDINYGYTF. Using reference TRBV5-1 and TRBJ1-2 for the parts outside the CDR3, the full variable domain is KAGVTQTPRYLIKTRGQQVTLSCSPISGHRSVSWYQQTPGQGLQFLFEYFSETQRNKGNFPGRFSGRQFSNSRSEMNVSTLELGDSALYLCASRRDINYGYTFGSGTRLTVV.

The rearrangement links TRBV18 to TRBJ2-1, with a tentative D call TRBD1 (5 bases). V dropped 6 bases and J dropped 0 bases, with 9 bases sitting between them. The germline V gene encodes CDR1 KGHSH and CDR2 LQKENI. This CDR3 region has 14 residues. CDR3 sequence: CASSPTGSYNEQFF. The CDR3 nucleotides are TGTGCCAGCTCGCCAACAGGCTCCTACAATGAGCAGTTCTTC.

The chain has TRBV14 and TRBJ2-1, with 8 bases that match TRBD2. Trimming removed 0 bases from V and 1 base from J; junction bases left unmatched: 2. The CDR3 extends over 16 amino acids. CDR1 is SGHDN, CDR2 FVKESK, per germline. The CDR3 sequence is CASSQESGGSYNEQFF. The CDR3 nucleotides are TGTGCCAGCAGCCAAGAGAGCGGGGGTTCCTACAATGAGCAGTTCTTC.

The rearrangement uses TRBV5-8 and TRBJ1-1; 7 bases are a match to TRBD1. Germline values: CDR1 SGHTS, CDR2 YDEGEE. The J segment lost 5 bases and the V segment lost 3 bases, leaving 4 bases of the junction unmatched. This CDR3 is built from 13 residues. CDR3 bases: TGTGCCAGCAGCTATACAGGGGCAACTGAAGCTTTCTTT. Translation: CASSYTGATEAFF.

This chain uses TRBV18 with TRBJ1-5; D is uncertain. Germline V lookup: CDR1 KGHSH, CDR2 LQKENI. Trimming pared 1 base from V and 0 bases from J, leaving 16 bases between. This CDR3 region has 18 residues. The CDR3 nucleotides read TGTGCCAGCTCACCACAGGGCGGAGCGGTATATAGCAATCAGCCCCAGCATTTT. Protein: CASSPQGGAVYSNQPQHF.

The chain recombines TRBV28 with TRBJ1-2; weak D call: TRBD1 (6 bases). The CDR3 spans 15 residues. CDR1 MDHEN and CDR2 SYDVKM come from the germline V gene. The V end was cut by 6 bases, the J end by 6 bases, with 20 bases between. In DNA, the CDR3 is TGTGCCAGCAGGGATGGCACAGGGAGTTTTAATGGCTACACCTTC. Translation gives CASRDGTGSFNGYTF.

This chain joins TRBV4-2 and TRBJ1-1, with TRBD1 identical over 7 bases. This CDR3 is 14 amino acids long. Germline V lookup: CDR1 LGHNA, CDR2 YNFKEQ. Trimming took 4 bases from V and 0 from J; bases not matched to a gene: 2. CDR3 DNA: TGTGCCAGCAGCCGACAGGGTATGAACACTGAAGCTTTCTTT. Translated, it gives CASSRQGMNTEAFF.

This chain uses TRBV5-4 with TRBJ2-1, with D possibly TRBD1 on 6 matching bases. The germline V gene has CDR1 SGHNT and CDR2 YYREEE (reference sequence). V was trimmed by 3 bases and J by 4 bases, leaving 14 bases between them. This CDR3 is 15 amino acids long. CDR3 region: CASSYEDRLYNEQFF. CDR3 nucleotide sequence: TGTGCCAGCAGCTATGAAGACAGGCTGTACAATGAGCAGTTCTTC.

The V and J genes are TRBV15 and TRBJ2-1, with TRBD1 matching 12 bases. Germline V gene data show CDR1 as LNHNV and CDR2 as YYDKDF (reference sequence). The CDR3 is made up of 16 amino acids. With 1 base clipped from V and 7 bases from J, the junction kept 5 bases outside the gene matches. The chain's CDR3 is CATSRGGQGALNEQFF. In DNA, the CDR3 is TGTGCCACCAGCAGAGGGGGACAGGGGGCTTTGAATGAGCAGTTCTTC.